This T cell receptor (beta chain) appears in the sequencing data of a study of cytotoxic CD8 clonotypes in ibrutinib-treated CLL. Clones were read by immunoSEQ multiplex PCR, and TCRdb kept only the in-frame ones, dropping some. The table records over 140,000 clones, around 84% of them present only once. This clone was counted only a few times. This CDR3 region has 13 residues. The ends were cut back, 2 bases at V and 8 bases at J, with 11 bases in the middle. Germline loops: CDR1 SGHDT, CDR2 YYEEEE. The sequence derives from a human donor with chronic lymphocytic leukemia. The starting material was PBMCs, obtained after 36 months of ibrutinib treatment. The rearrangement links TRBV5-6 to TRBJ1-3; no clear D gene. CDR3 sequence: CASSFAGLDTIYF. In DNA, the CDR3 is TGTGCCAGCAGCTTCGCTGGGTTGGACACCATATATTTT.